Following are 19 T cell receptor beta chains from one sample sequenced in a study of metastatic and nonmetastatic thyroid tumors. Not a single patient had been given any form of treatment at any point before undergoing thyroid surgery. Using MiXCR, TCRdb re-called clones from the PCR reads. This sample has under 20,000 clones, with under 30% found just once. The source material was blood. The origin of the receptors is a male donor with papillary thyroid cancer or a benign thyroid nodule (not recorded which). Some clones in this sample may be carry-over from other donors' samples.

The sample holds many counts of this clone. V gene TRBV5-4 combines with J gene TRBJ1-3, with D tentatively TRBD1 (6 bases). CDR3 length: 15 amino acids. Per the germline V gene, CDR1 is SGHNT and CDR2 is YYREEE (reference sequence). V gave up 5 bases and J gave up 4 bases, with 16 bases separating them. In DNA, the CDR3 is TGTGCCAGCAGTGAACAGGGCCTGGGGGGAAACACCATATATTTT. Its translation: CASSEQGLGGNTIYF.

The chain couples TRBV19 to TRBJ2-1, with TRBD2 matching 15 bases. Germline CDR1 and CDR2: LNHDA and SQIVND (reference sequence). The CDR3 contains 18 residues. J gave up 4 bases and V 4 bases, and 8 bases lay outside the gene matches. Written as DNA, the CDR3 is TGTGCCAGTAGTACCTGGACTAGCGGGGGGGCGATGTACAATGAGCAGTTCTTC. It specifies CASSTWTSGGAMYNEQFF.

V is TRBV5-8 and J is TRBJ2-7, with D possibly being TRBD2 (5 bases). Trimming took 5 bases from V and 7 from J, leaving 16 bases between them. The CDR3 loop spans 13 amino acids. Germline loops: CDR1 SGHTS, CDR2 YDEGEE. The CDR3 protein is CASSLQEVYEQYF. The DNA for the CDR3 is TGTGCCAGCAGTCTTCAGGAGGTGTATGAGCAGTACTTC.

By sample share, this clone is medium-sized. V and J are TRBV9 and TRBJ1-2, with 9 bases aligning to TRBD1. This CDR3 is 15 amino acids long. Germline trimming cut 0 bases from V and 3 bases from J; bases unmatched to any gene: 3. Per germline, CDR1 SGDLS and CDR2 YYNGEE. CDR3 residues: CASSVVGTGYYGYTF. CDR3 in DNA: TGTGCCAGCAGCGTAGTGGGGACAGGGTACTATGGCTACACCTTC.

The CDR3 here is CASREDRAYNEQFF. DNA of the CDR3: TGTGCCAGCAGGGAGGACAGGGCCTACAATGAGCAGTTCTTC. The chain is built from TRBV12-3 or TRBV12-4 and TRBJ2-1, with 8 bases matching TRBD1. V lost 6 bases to trimming and J lost 2 bases; unmatched junction nucleotides: 3. CDR3 length: 14 residues.

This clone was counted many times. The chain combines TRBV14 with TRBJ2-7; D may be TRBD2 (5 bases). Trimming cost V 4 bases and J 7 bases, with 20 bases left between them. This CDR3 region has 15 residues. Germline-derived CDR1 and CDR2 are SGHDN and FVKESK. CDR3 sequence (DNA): TGTGCCAGCAGCCTCGGGATTTCCCTCTTTGTGGAGCAGTACTTC. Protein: CASSLGISLFVEQYF.

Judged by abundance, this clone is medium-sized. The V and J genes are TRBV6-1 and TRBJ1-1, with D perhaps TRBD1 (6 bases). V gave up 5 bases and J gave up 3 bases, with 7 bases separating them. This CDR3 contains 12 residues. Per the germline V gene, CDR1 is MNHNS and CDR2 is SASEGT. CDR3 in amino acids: CASSSGDTEAFF. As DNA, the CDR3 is TGTGCCAGCAGTTCAGGGGACACTGAAGCTTTCTTT.

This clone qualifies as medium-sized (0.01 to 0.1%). The CDR3 is CSVSGNARDGYTF. CDR3 DNA: TGCAGTGTCTCGGGAAACGCAAGGGATGGCTACACCTTC. J is TRBJ1-2 and V is TRBV20-1; D ambiguous. V was trimmed by 7 bases and J by 6 bases, leaving 18 bases between them. The CDR3 sequence is 13 residues long. Germline V gene data show CDR1 as DFQATT and CDR2 as SNEGSKA (reference sequence).

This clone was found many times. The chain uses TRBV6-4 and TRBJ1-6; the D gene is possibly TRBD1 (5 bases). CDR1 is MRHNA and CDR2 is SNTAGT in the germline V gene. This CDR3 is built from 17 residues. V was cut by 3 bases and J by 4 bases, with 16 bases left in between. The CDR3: CASSDTTPGGYNSPLHF. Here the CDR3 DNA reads TGTGCCAGCAGTGATACAACCCCCGGGGGTTATAATTCACCCCTCCACTTT.

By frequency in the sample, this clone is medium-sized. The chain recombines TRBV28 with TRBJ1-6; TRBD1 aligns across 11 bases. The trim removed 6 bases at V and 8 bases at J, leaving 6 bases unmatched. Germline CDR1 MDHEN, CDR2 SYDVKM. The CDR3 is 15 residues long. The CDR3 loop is CASSPGQGAHSPLHF. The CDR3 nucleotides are TGTGCCAGCAGCCCAGGACAGGGGGCACATTCACCCCTCCACTTT.

The CDR3 loop is CAWSVQRTGGTGNTIYF. The CDR3 nucleotides are TGTGCCTGGAGTGTTCAAAGGACAGGGGGCACTGGAAACACCATATATTTT. The rearrangement uses TRBV30 and TRBJ1-3, with 11 bases fitting TRBD1. Germline V lookup: CDR1 GTSNPN, CDR2 SVGIG (reference sequence). This CDR3 has 17 residues. The trim removed 0 bases at V and 2 bases at J, leaving 6 bases unmatched. Combining the CDR3 with reference TRBV30 and TRBJ1-3 gives the whole variable domain SQTIHQWPATLVQPVGSPLSLECTVEGTSNPNLYWYRQAAGRGLQLLFYSVGIGQISSEVPQNLSASRPQDRQFILSSKKLLLSDSGFYLCAWSVQRTGGTGNTIYFGEGSWLTVV.

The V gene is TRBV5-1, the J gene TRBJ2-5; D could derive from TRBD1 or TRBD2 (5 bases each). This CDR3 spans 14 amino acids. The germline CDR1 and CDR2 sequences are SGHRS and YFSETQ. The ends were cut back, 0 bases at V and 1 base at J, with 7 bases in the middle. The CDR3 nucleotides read TGCGCCAGCAGCTTGGGGGACGGCCAAGAGACCCAGTACTTC. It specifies CASSLGDGQETQYF.

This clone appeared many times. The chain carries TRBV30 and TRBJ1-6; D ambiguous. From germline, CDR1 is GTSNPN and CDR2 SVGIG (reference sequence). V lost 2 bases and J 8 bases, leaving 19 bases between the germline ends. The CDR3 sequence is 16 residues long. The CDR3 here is CAWSYSIRFPHSPLHF. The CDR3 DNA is TGTGCCTGGAGTTACAGTATCCGTTTTCCCCATTCACCCCTCCACTTT.

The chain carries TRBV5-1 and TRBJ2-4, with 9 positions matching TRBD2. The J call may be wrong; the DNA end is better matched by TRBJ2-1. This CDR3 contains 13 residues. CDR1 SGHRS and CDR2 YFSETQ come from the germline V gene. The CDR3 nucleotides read TGCGCCAGCAGGTCTAGCGGGAATCAAGAGCAGTTCTTC. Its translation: CASRSSGNQEQFF.

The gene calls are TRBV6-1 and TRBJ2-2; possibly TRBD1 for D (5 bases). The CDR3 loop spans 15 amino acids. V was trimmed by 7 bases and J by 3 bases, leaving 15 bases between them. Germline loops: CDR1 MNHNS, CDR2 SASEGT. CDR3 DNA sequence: TGTGCCAGCACAAAGGGGCAGGGTCACACCGGGGAGCTGTTTTTT. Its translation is CASTKGQGHTGELFF.

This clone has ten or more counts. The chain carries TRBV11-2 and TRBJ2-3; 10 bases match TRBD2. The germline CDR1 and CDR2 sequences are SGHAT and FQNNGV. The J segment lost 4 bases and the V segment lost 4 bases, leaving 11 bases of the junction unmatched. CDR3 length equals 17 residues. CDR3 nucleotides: TGTGCCAGCAGCTCTGGTCGAGCGGGGGGGCGGGCAGATACGCAGTATTTT. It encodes CASSSGRAGGRADTQYF. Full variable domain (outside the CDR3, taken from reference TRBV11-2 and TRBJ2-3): EAGVAQSPRYKIIEKRQSVAFWCNPISGHATLYWYQQILGQGPKLLIQFQNNGVVDDSQLPKDRFSAERLKGVDSTLKIQPAKLEDSAVYLCASSSGRAGGRADTQYFGPGTRLTVL.

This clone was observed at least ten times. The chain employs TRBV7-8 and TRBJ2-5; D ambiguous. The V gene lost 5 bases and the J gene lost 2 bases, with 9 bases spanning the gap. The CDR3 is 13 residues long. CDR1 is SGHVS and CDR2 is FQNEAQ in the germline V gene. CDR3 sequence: CASSPPIQETQYF. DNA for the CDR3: TGTGCCAGCAGCCCCCCCATACAAGAGACCCAGTACTTC.

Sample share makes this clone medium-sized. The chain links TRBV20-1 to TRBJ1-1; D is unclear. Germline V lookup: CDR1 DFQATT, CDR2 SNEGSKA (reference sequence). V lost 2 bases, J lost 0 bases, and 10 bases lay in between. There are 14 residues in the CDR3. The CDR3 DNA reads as TGCAGTGCTAGATCCCGGACCCTGAACACTGAAGCTTTCTTT. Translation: CSARSRTLNTEAFF.

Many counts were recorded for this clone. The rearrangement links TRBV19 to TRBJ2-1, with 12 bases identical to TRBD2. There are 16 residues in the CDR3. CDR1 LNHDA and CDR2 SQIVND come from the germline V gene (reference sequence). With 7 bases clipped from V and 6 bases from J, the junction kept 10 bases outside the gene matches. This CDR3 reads CASNRLAGDLSNEQFF. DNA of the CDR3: TGTGCCAGTAACAGACTAGCGGGAGATTTAAGCAATGAGCAGTTCTTC.